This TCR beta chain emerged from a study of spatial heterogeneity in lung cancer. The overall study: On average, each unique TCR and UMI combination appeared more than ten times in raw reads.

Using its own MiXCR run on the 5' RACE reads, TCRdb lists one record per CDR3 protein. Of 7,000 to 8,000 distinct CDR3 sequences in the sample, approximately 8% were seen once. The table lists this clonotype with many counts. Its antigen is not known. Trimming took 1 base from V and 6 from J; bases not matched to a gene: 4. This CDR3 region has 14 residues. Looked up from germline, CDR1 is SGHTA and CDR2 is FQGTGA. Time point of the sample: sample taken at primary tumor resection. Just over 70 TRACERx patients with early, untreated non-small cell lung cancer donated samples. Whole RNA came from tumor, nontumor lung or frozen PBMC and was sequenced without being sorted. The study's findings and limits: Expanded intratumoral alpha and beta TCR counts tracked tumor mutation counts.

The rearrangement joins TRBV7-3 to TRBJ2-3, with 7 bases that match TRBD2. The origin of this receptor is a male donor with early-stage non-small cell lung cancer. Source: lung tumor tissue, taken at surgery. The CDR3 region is CASSLREGGDTQYF. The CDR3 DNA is TGTGCCAGCAGCTTAAGGGAGGGTGGGGATACGCAGTATTTT.